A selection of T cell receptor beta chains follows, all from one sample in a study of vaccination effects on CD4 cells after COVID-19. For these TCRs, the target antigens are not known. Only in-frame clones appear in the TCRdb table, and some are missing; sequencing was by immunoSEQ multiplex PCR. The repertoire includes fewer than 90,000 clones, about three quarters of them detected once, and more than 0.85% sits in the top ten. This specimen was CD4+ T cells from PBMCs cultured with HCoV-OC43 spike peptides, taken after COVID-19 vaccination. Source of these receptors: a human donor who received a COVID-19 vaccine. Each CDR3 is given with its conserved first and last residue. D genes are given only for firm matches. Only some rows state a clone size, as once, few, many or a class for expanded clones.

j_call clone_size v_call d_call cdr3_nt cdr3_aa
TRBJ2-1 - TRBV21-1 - TGTGCCAGCAGCCAAAAGGGGATCTACAATGAGCAGTTCTTC CASSQKGIYNEQFF
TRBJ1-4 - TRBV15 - TGTGCCACCAGCAGAGATTATCCAACTAATGAAAAACTGTTTTTT CATSRDYPTNEKLFF
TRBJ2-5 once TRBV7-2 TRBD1 TGTGCCAGCAGCTCCCGACAGGGCGCCCCCCAGTACTTC CASSSRQGAPQYF
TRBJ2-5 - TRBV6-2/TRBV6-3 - TGTGCCAGCAGTTATTATGAGACCCAGTACTTC CASSYYETQYF
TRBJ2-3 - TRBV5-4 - TGTGCCACCCAGTCGGCTAGTGAGAGGTCAGATACGCAGTATTTT CATQSASERSDTQYF
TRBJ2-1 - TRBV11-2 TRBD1 TGTGCCAGCAGCTTAGATCATACAGGGGAGAATGAGCAGTTCTTC CASSLDHTGENEQFF
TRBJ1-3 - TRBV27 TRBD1 TGTGCCAGCAGTTTTACAGGGGCAGGAAACACCATATATTTT CASSFTGAGNTIYF
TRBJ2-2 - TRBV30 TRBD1 TGTGCCTGGAACCCGGGACAGGGGAACACCGGGGAGCTGTTTTTT CAWNPGQGNTGELFF
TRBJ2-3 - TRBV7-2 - TGTGCCAGCAGCTTAGGTGTAGACACAGATACGCAGTATTTT CASSLGVDTDTQYF
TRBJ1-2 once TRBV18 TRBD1 TGTGCCAGCTCTCGGGGACAGGACTATGGCTACACCTTC CASSRGQDYGYTF
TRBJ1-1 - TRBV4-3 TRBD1 TGCGCCAGCAGCCGTGGGGCAGGGGGATATTTGGGCACTGAAGCTTTCTTT CASSRGAGGYLGTEAFF
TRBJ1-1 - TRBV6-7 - TGTGCCAGCAGTTACTCAGCAGCCAAAGGCACTGAAGCTTTCTTT CASSYSAAKGTEAFF
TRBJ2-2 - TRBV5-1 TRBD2 TGCGCCAGCAGCTTTTATAGTCCAGCGGGGGTCCCGAACACCGGGGAGCTGTTTTTT CASSFYSPAGVPNTGELFF
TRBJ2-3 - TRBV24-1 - TGTGCCACCAGCAGGGATAGCACAGATACGCAGTATTTT CATSRDSTDTQYF
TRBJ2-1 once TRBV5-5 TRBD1 TGTGCCAGCAGCGCCGTAGTGGGGACAGTCAGCTCCTACAATGAGCAGTTCTTC CASSAVVGTVSSYNEQFF
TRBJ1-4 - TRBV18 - TGTGCCAGCTCACCAGCCAGCGTTCCTAATGAAAAACTGTTTTTT CASSPASVPNEKLFF
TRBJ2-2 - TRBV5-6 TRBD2 TGTGCCAGCAGCTTTCGATCAGCGGGGGCCTACACCGGGGAGCTGTTTTTT CASSFRSAGAYTGELFF
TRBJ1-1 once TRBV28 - TGTGCCAGCAGTCCACCGAAATGGCAGGGGTGGTCTGAAGCTTTCTTT CASSPPKWQGWSEAFF
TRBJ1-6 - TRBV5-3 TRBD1 TGTGCCAGAAGCTTGCGCGACAGGGCCTCTCCCGAAGATAATTCACCCCTCCACTTT CARSLRDRASPEDNSPLHF
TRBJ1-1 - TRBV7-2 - TGTGCCAGCAGCTTATTTCGCGGAAAGAACACTGAAGCTTTCTTT CASSLFRGKNTEAFF
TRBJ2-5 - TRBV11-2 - TGTGCCAGCAGCTTATTCCGCCGCCAAGAGACCCAGTACTTC CASSLFRRQETQYF
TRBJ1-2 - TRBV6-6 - TGTGCCAGCAGCTCACCCGACGGCTATGGCTACACCTTC CASSSPDGYGYTF
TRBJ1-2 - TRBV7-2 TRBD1 TGTGCCAGCAGCAAAGACAGGGGCGAGAACTATGGCTACACCTTC CASSKDRGENYGYTF
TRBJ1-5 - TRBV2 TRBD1 TGTGCCAGCAGTGAGCCGCAGGGGGCTTCTCAGCCCCAGCATTTT CASSEPQGASQPQHF
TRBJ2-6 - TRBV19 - TGTGCCAGTAGAAGGTCTGGGGCCAACGTCCTGACTTTC CASRRSGANVLTF
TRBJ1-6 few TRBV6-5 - TGTGCCAGCAGTTACGTTAGACGTTGGGATTCACCCCTCCACTTT CASSYVRRWDSPLHF
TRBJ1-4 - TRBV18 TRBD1 TGTGCCAGCTCGCCCGGACAGGCCGAAAAACTGTTTTTT CASSPGQAEKLFF
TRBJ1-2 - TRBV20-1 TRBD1 TGCAGTGCTAGTCCCGGGACAGGGCGATACAACTATGGCTACACCTTC CSASPGTGRYNYGYTF
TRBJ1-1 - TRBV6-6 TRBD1 TGTGCCAGCAGTTACTCTGACAGGGTTGGCACTGAAGCTTTCTTT CASSYSDRVGTEAFF
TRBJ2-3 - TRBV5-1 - TGCGCCAGCAGCCGGACTGGGTGGCTCACCGCAGATACGCAGTATTTT CASSRTGWLTADTQYF
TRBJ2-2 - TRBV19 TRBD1 TGTGCCATTGGGGCCAGGGGGCGCCGGGAGCTGTTTTTT CAIGARGRRELFF
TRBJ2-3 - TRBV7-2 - TGTGCCAGCAGCTTAGGTCCCGGGTACACAGATACGCAGTATTTT CASSLGPGYTDTQYF
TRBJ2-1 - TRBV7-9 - TGTGCCAGCAGCTCCCCTAGCTTGGGGGTGCTTCAGGAGCAGTTCTTC CASSSPSLGVLQEQFF